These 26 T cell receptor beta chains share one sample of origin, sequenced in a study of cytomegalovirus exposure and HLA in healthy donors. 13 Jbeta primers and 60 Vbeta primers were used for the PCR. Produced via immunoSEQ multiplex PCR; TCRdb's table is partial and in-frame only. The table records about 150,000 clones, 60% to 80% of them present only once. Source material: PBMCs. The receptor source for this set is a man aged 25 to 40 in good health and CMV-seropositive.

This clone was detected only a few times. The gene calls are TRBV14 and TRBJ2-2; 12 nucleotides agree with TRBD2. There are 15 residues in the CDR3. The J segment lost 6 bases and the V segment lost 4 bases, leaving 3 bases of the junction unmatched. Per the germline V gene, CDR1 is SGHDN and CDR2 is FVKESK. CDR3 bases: TGTGCCAGCAGCCGAGGACTAGCGGGATCCGGGGAGCTGTTTTTT. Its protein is CASSRGLAGSGELFF.

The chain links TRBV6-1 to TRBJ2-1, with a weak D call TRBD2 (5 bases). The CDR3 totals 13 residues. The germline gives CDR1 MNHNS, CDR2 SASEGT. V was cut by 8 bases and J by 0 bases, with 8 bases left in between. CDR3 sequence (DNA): TGTGCCAGCTGGGCGGGCTCCTACAATGAGCAGTTCTTC. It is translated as CASWAGSYNEQFF.

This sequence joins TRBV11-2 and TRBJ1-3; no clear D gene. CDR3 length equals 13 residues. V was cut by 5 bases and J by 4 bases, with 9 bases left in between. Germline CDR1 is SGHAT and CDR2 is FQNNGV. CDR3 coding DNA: TGTGCCAGCAGCACAAGTCAGGGAAACACCATATATTTT. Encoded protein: CASSTSQGNTIYF.

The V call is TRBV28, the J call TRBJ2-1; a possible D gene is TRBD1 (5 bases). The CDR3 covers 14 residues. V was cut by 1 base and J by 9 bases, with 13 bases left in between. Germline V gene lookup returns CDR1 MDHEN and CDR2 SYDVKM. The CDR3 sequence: CASSLFSAQGEQFF. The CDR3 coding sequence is TGTGCCAGCAGTTTATTCTCAGCGCAGGGTGAGCAGTTCTTC.

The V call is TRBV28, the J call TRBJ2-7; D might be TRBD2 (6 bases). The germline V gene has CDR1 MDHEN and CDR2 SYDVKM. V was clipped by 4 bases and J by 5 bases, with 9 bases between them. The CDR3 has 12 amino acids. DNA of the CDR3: TGTGCCAGCAGTTGGAGGGTGGACGAGCAGTACTTC. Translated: CASSWRVDEQYF.

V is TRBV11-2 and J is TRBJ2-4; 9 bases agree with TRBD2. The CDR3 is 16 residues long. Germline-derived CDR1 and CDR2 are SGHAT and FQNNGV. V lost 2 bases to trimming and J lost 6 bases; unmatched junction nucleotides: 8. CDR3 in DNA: TGTGCCAGCAGCTTATGGTCTGGCGGGAGGGGAAACATTCAGTACTTC. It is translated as CASSLWSGGRGNIQYF.

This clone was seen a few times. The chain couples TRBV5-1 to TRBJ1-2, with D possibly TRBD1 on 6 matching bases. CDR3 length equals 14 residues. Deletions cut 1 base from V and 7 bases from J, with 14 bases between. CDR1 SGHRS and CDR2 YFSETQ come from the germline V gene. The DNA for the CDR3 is TGCGCCAGCAGCTTGAGGACAGCTCCTGGTGGCTACACCTTC. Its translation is CASSLRTAPGGYTF.

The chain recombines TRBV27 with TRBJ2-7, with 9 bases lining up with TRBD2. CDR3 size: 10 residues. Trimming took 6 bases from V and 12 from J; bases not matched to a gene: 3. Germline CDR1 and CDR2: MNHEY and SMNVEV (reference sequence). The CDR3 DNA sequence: TGTGCCAGCAGAGGGACTAGCACGTACTTC. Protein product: CASRGTSTYF.

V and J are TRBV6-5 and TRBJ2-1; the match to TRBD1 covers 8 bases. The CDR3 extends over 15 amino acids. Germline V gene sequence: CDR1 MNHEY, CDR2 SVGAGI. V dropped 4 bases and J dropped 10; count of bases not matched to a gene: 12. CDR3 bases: TGTGCCAGCAGTTCCCGCGGGACAGGTTCTCGGGAGCAGTTCTTC. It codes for CASSSRGTGSREQFF.

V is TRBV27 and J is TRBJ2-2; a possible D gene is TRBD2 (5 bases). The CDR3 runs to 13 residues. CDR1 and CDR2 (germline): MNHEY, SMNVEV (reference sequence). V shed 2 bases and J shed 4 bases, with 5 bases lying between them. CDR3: CASSLSGTGELFF. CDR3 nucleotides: TGTGCCAGCAGTTTAAGCGGCACCGGGGAGCTGTTTTTT.

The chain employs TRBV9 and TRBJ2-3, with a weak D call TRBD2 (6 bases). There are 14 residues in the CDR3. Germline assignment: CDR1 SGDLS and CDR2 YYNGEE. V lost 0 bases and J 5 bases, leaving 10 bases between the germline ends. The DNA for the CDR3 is TGTGCCAGCAGCGTAGCACTAGCTCTAGATACGCAGTATTTT. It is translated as CASSVALALDTQYF.

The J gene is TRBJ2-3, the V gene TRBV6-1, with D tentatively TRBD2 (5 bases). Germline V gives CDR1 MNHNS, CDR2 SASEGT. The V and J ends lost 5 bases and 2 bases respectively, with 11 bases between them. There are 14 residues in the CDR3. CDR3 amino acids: CASSSTMDTDTQYF. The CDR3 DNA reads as TGTGCCAGCAGTTCGACTATGGACACAGATACGCAGTATTTT.

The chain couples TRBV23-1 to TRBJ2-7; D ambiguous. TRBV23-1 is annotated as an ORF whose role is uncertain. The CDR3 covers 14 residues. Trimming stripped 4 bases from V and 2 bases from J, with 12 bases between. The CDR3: CASSLTLLAYEQYF. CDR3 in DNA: TGCGCCAGCAGTCTGACTTTGTTGGCCTACGAGCAGTACTTC.

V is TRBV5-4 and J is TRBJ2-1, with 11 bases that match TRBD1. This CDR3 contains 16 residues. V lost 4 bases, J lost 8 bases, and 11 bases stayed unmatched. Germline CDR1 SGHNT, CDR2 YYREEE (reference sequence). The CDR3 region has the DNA TGTGCCAGCAGCCCGTTGACCGGGACAGGGGGGGATGAGCAGTTCTTC. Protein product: CASSPLTGTGGDEQFF. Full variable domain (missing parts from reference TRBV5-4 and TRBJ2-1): ETGVTQSPTHLIKTRGQQVTLRCSSQSGHNTVSWYQQALGQGPQFIFQYYREEENGRGNFPPRFSGLQFPNYSSELNVNALELDDSALYLCASSPLTGTGGDEQFFGPGTRLTVL.

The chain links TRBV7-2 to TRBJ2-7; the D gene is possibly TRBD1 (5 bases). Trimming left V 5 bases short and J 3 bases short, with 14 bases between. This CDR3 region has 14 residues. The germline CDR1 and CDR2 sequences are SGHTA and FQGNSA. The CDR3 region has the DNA TGTGCCAGCAGCCTTCAGGGCAGGGACTACGAGCAGTACTTC. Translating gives CASSLQGRDYEQYF.

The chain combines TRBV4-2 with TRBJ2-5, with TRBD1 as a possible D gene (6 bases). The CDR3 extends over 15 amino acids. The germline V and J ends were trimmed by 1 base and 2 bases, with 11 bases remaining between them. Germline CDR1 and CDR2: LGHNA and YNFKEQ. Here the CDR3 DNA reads TGTGCCAGCAGCCAAGCACAGGGAAGTCAAGAGACCCAGTACTTC. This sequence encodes CASSQAQGSQETQYF.

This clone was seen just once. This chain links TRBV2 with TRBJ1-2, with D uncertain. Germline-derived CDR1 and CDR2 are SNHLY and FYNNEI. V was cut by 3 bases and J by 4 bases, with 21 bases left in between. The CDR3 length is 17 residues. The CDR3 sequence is CASSEGSLPLSGYGYTF. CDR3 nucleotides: TGTGCCAGCAGTGAGGGGAGCTTGCCCCTTTCGGGCTATGGCTACACCTTC.

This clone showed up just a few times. CDR3 sequence: CASRPPGDNSPLHF. In nucleotides, the CDR3 is TGTGCCAGCAGGCCTCCGGGGGATAATTCACCCCTCCACTTT. The V and J genes are TRBV28 and TRBJ1-6, with TRBD1 as a possible D gene (5 bases). Germline V lookup: CDR1 MDHEN, CDR2 SYDVKM. The CDR3 has 14 amino acids. The V end lost 6 bases, the J end lost 5 bases, and 11 bases lay between the germline ends.

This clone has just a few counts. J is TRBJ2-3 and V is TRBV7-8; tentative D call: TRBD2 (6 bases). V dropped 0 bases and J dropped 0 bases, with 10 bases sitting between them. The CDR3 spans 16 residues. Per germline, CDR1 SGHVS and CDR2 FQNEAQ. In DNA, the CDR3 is TGTGCCAGCAGCTTAGCAAAGCGGGCCAGCACAGATACGCAGTATTTT. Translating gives CASSLAKRASTDTQYF.

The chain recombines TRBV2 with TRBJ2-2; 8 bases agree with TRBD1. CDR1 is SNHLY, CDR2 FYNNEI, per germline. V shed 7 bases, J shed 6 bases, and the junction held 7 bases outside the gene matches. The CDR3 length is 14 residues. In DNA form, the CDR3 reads TGTGCCAGCATCCGGGACAGGTCCCCCGGGGAGCTGTTTTTT. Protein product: CASIRDRSPGELFF.

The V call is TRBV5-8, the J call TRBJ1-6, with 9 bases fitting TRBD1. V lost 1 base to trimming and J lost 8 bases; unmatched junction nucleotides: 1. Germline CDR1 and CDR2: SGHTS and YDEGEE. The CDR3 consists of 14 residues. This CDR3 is CASSLRDRDSPLHF. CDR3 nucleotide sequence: TGTGCCAGCAGCTTGAGGGACAGGGATTCACCCCTCCACTTT.

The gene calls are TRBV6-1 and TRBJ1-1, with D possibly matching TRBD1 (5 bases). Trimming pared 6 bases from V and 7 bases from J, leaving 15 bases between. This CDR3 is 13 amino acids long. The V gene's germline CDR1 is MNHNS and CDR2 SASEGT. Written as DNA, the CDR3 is TGTGCCAGCAGGATCGGCGGGGGACGTGAAGCTTTCTTT. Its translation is CASRIGGGREAFF.

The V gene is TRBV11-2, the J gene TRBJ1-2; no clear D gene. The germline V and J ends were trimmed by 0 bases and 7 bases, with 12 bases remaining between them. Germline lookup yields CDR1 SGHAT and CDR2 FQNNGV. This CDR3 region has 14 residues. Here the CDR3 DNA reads TGTGCCAGCAGCTTAGATTGGCAGGCGGGTGGCTACACCTTC. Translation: CASSLDWQAGGYTF.

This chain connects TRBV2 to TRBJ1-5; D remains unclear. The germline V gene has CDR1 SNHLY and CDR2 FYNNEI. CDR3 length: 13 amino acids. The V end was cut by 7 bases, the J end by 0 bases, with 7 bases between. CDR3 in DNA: TGTGCCAGCAATTTTAATAGCAATCAGCCCCAGCATTTT. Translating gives CASNFNSNQPQHF.

CDR3 residues: CASSTRASGIRVDTQYF. The CDR3 nucleotides are TGTGCCAGTAGTACCCGGGCTAGCGGGATACGGGTTGATACGCAGTATTTT. The V call is TRBV19, the J call TRBJ2-3, with 9 positions matching TRBD2. V trimming: 4 bases; J trimming: 6 bases; junction bases outside the gene matches: 14. CDR3 size: 17 residues. Germline loops: CDR1 LNHDA, CDR2 SQIVND (reference sequence).

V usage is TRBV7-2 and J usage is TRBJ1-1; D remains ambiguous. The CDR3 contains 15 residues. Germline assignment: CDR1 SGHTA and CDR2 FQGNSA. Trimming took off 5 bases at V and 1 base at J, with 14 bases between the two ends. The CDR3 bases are TGTGCCAGCAGCCCGCTGTTCGTCGGGAACACTGAAGCTTTCTTT. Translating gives CASSPLFVGNTEAFF.